Presented here are 13 T cell receptor beta chains from one specimen sequenced in a study of CD8 T cells in Susac syndrome. Reverse transcription of 0.5 to 1 ug RNA was performed with random hexamers. TCRdb redid the calling of the immunoSEQ multiplex PCR reads with MiXCR, one entry per CDR3 protein. Among tens of thousands of distinct CDR3 sequences listed, roughly 94% were seen once. Input material: CD4+ T cells from PBMCs. The receptors derive from a human donor with Susac syndrome.

The CDR3 nucleotides read TGTGCCTGGAGCGCGAACAGGGGGCTGTTGGGCACAGATACGCAGTATTTT. This translates into CAWSANRGLLGTDTQYF. The chain couples TRBV30 to TRBJ2-3; 9 bases match TRBD1. This CDR3 is built from 17 residues. Germline lookup yields CDR1 GTSNPN and CDR2 SVGIG (reference sequence). J gave up 1 base and V 3 bases, and 11 bases lay outside the gene matches. The full variable domain, rest sourced from reference TRBV30 and TRBJ2-3, is SQTIHQWPATLVQPVGSPLSLECTVEGTSNPNLYWYRQAAGRGLQLLFYSVGIGQISSEVPQNLSASRPQDRQFILSSKKLLLSDSGFYLCAWSANRGLLGTDTQYFGPGTRLTVL.

The J gene is TRBJ1-1, the V gene TRBV12-3 or TRBV12-4; possibly TRBD1 for D (6 bases). V dropped 3 bases and J dropped 3 bases, with 8 bases sitting between them. The CDR3 consists of 13 residues. The CDR3 nucleotides are TGTGCCAGCAGTTTCCGGACAGACACTGAAGCTTTCTTT. Translating it yields CASSFRTDTEAFF.

This clonotype showed up just once. The chain links TRBV7-2 to TRBJ2-3; D is perhaps TRBD1 (6 bases). The V gene's germline CDR1 is SGHTA and CDR2 FQGNSA. The germline V and J ends were trimmed by 3 bases and 0 bases, with 13 bases remaining between them. This CDR3 region has 16 residues. CDR3 loop: CASSFIGGRSTDTQYF. CDR3 DNA: TGTGCCAGCAGCTTCATTGGGGGCCGAAGCACAGATACGCAGTATTTT.

The chain uses TRBV5-1 and TRBJ2-5; D is possibly TRBD2 (5 bases). V was trimmed by 6 bases and J by 3 bases, leaving 18 bases between them. This CDR3 spans 15 amino acids. Germline CDR1 reads SGHRS; CDR2 reads YFSETQ. Here the CDR3 reads CASNPDGVWEETQYF. The CDR3 coding sequence is TGCGCCAGCAACCCCGACGGGGTCTGGGAAGAGACCCAGTACTTC.

The rearrangement uses TRBV7-2 and TRBJ1-5; D uncertain. This CDR3 spans 13 amino acids. The germline V and J ends were trimmed by 1 base and 7 bases, with 8 bases remaining between them. CDR1 is SGHTA and CDR2 is FQGNSA in the germline V gene. CDR3 protein: CASSLGGSQPQHF. The CDR3 bases are TGTGCCAGCAGCTTAGGCGGTTCCCAGCCCCAGCATTTT.

V and J are TRBV7-2 and TRBJ2-3; 8 nucleotides line up with TRBD2. V gave up 3 bases and J gave up 1 base; unmatched junction bases: 6. This CDR3 spans 16 amino acids. The germline gives CDR1 SGHTA, CDR2 FQGNSA. In DNA form, the CDR3 reads TGTGCCAGCAGCTTCGGGACTAGAGGTGGCACAGATACGCAGTATTTT. Amino acid sequence: CASSFGTRGGTDTQYF. The full variable domain, its missing parts supplied by reference TRBV7-2 and TRBJ2-3, is GAGVSQSPSNKVTEKGKDVELRCDPISGHTALYWYRQSLGQGLEFLIYFQGNSAPDKSGLPSDRFSAERTGGSVSTLTIQRTQQEDSAVYLCASSFGTRGGTDTQYFGPGTRLTVL.

The chain combines TRBV12-3 or TRBV12-4 with TRBJ1-4; no clear D. With 2 bases removed from V and 16 bases from J, the gap between germline ends came to 17 bases. The CDR3 contains 13 residues. The CDR3, as DNA: TGTGCCAGCAGTTTAAAGTTGGGCAGTCTCGGGTTTTTT. This codes for CASSLKLGSLGFF.

V usage is TRBV29-1 and J usage is TRBJ2-1, with a weak D call TRBD2 (7 bases). The V end lost 4 bases, the J end lost 8 bases, and 24 bases lay between the germline ends. In germline, CDR1 is SQVTM, CDR2 ANQGSEA. The CDR3 has 16 residues. CDR3 coding DNA: TGCAGCGTTGCCCCCCGGCGGGGGCTCGAACACCATGAGCAGTTCTTC. Translation gives CSVAPRRGLEHHEQFF.

This chain connects TRBV4-1 to TRBJ2-7, with 7 positions matching TRBD2. CDR1 MGHRA and CDR2 YSYEKL come from the germline V gene. V lost 2 bases, J lost 3 bases, and 4 bases stayed unmatched. The CDR3 runs to 14 residues. CDR3 DNA: TGCGCCAGCAGCCAACCGGGAGGCCTCTACGAGCAGTACTTC. Translation: CASSQPGGLYEQYF.

Written as DNA, the CDR3 is TGCGCCAGCAGCCAGCCTCGGGACGGAACCTACGAGCAGTACTTC. As protein: CASSQPRDGTYEQYF. This chain joins TRBV4-1 and TRBJ2-7, with D perhaps TRBD1 or TRBD2 (5 bases each). The CDR3 is 15 residues long. Per germline, CDR1 MGHRA and CDR2 YSYEKL. Trimming pared 3 bases from V and 2 bases from J, leaving 14 bases between.

The chain is built from TRBV4-2 and TRBJ2-6; perhaps TRBD2 as D (7 bases). V was shortened by 3 bases and J by 0 bases, with 18 bases between the two germline ends. The CDR3 runs to 19 residues. CDR1 is LGHNA and CDR2 is YNFKEQ in the germline V gene. The CDR3 loop reads CASSQAVGGGYSGANVLTF. CDR3 nucleotides: TGTGCCAGCAGCCAGGCGGTAGGGGGGGGATACTCTGGGGCCAACGTCCTGACTTTC.

This clonotype has just a few counts. The V call is TRBV7-2, the J call TRBJ2-5; D perhaps matches TRBD2 (6 bases). This CDR3 comprises 16 residues. The V gene's germline CDR1 is SGHTA and CDR2 FQGNSA. The germline V and J ends were trimmed by 4 bases and 5 bases, with 20 bases remaining between them. CDR3 sequence reads: CASSSRDDPGVETQYF. The DNA of the CDR3 is TGTGCCAGCAGCTCCCGGGACGACCCGGGGGTGGAGACCCAGTACTTC.

V and J are TRBV4-1 and TRBJ2-3; 9 positions match TRBD1. CDR1 is MGHRA and CDR2 is YSYEKL in the germline V gene. CDR3 length equals 15 residues. V was pared by 0 bases and J by 6 bases, with 4 bases of the junction left unmatched. DNA of the CDR3: TGCGCCAGCAGCCAAGATGGACAGGGGAGGGATACGCAGTATTTT. Translated: CASSQDGQGRDTQYF.